This T cell receptor (beta chain) was identified during a study of T cells in Graves' hyperthyroidism and ophthalmopathy. The study, taken as a whole, reports: Most expanded thyroid clonotypes above 0.001 recurred in blood.

Amplified TCR beta CDR3 regions came from RNA transcripts. HTBI primers drove first-round RT-PCR of the TCR CDR3. TCRdb called the multiplex PCR reads again in MiXCR, with one record for every CDR3 protein. The sample lists hundreds of thousands of distinct CDR3 sequences, about a sixth occurring once. Uncontrolled infection, other autoimmune disease, pregnancy or lactation excluded patients. Each diagnosis was grounded in clinical symptoms, serum thyroxine and TRAb, thyroid ultrasound, and orbital computed tomography. This clonotype was recorded at least ten times. The antigen remains unidentified. V was shortened by 2 bases and J by 2 bases, with 15 bases between the two germline ends. The CDR3 has 16 residues. Germline lookup yields CDR1 MNHEY and CDR2 SMNVEV (reference sequence).

V usage is TRBV27 and J usage is TRBJ1-1; no clear D gene. Specimen: blood. This sequence originates from a woman between 35 and 50 years old with Graves' ophthalmopathy. The DNA of the CDR3 is TGTGCCAGCAGTTTAGGATTTGAGGGCCCCAACACTGAAGCTTTCTTT. The encoded protein is CASSLGFEGPNTEAFF.